The rows below give T cell receptor beta chains drawn from one sample of a study of blood T cell repertoires in COVID-19. Produced via immunoSEQ multiplex PCR; TCRdb's table is partial and in-frame only. The data contain a few hundred thousand clones, about 88% of them singletons. Sequencing input: PBMCs or T cells enriched from blood (not recorded which). The source of these receptors is a woman aged 25-40 years who had recovered from COVID-19. Each CDR3 is given with its conserved first and last residue. A D gene is named only where the DNA matches it firmly. Some rows have no size entry. The others give once, few or many, or a class for an expanded clone.

length,J,V,D,size,DNA,CDR3
13,TRBJ2-7,TRBV10-3,.,.,TGTGCCATCAGTGAGGAGAACCGGTACGAGCAGTACTTC,CAISEENRYEQYF
17,TRBJ2-7,TRBV19,TRBD1,.,TGTGCCAGTAGTTCTCCGGACCTGACAGGGAAAAGGAACGAGCAGTACTTC,CASSSPDLTGKRNEQYF
17,TRBJ2-7,TRBV4-2,.,.,TGTGCCAGCAGCCAAGGAGCAATGACAGCCTTCTCCTACGAGCAGTACTTC,CASSQGAMTAFSYEQYF
15,TRBJ1-1,TRBV6-4,.,.,TGTGCCAGCAGTGCAACCCCGGGGGTCGGTACTGAAGCTTTCTTT,CASSATPGVGTEAFF
12,TRBJ1-2,TRBV27,.,.,TGTGCCAGCAGTCCCACGGGGGGTGGCTACACCTTC,CASSPTGGGYTF
13,TRBJ1-5,TRBV7-8,.,few,TGTGCCAGCAGCGCCTACAGGGACCAGCCCCAGCATTTT,CASSAYRDQPQHF
14,TRBJ2-3,TRBV6-5,.,.,TGTGCCAGCAGTTACTCGGGGGGAGCAGATACGCAGTATTTT,CASSYSGGADTQYF
15,TRBJ1-2,TRBV19,.,.,TGTGCCAGCCCCCGAGGGGAGGAGCGGTGGGATGGCTACACCTTC,CASPRGEERWDGYTF
13,TRBJ2-3,TRBV5-8,TRBD1,.,TGTGCCAGCAGCTGGGACAGGGAAGATACGCAGTATTTT,CASSWDREDTQYF
17,TRBJ1-1,TRBV6-2/TRBV6-3,TRBD1,few,TGTGCCAGCAGTTACGTTACAGGGGGCTGGGATAACACTGAAGCTTTCTTT,CASSYVTGGWDNTEAFF
16,TRBJ2-3,TRBV6-1,TRBD2,.,TGTGCCAGCAGTGAACGACTAGCGGGGGGAACAGATACGCAGTATTTT,CASSERLAGGTDTQYF
16,TRBJ1-1,TRBV11-2,.,.,TGTGCCAGCGAAATCCAAGGTCAGGGATTGAAGACTGAAGCTTTCTTT,CASEIQGQGLKTEAFF
13,TRBJ1-6,TRBV4-3,.,.,TGCGCCAGCAGCCAAGATCCGAATTCACCCCTCCACTTT,CASSQDPNSPLHF
15,TRBJ2-3,TRBV7-9,TRBD2,.,TGTGCCAGCAGCTCCCAGCGGACTAGCGCAGATACGCAGTATTTT,CASSSQRTSADTQYF
15,TRBJ1-1,TRBV11-2,.,.,TGTGCCAGCAACCCCCTCGGGGTTCGTTCCACTGAAGCTTTCTTT,CASNPLGVRSTEAFF
14,TRBJ1-2,TRBV4-1,.,.,TGCGCCAGCAGCCAATTTGACTGGCCGGCGGGCTACACCTTC,CASSQFDWPAGYTF
11,TRBJ1-2,TRBV27,.,.,TGTGCCAGCAGAGGGGTCTATGGCTACACCTTC,CASRGVYGYTF
16,TRBJ1-6,TRBV7-2,TRBD1,few,TGTGCCAGCAGCTCCGGCGGCGGACAGGGTCGATCACCCCTCCACTTT,CASSSGGGQGRSPLHF
16,TRBJ2-1,TRBV4-3,TRBD1,few,TGCGCCAGCAGCCAAGATCCACAGGGGGCCGGGGATGAGCAGTTCTTC,CASSQDPQGAGDEQFF
15,TRBJ2-6,TRBV7-8,TRBD2,.,TGTGCCAGCAGGTTGGGACTAGCGGGGTTTGAGGTCCTGACTTTC,CASRLGLAGFEVLTF
15,TRBJ2-1,TRBV5-1,TRBD1,.,TGCGCCAGCAGCCGGGACAGGGGCTCCTACAATGAGCAGTTCTTC,CASSRDRGSYNEQFF
15,TRBJ2-1,TRBV11-3,.,.,TGTGCCAGCAGCTTAGTCGGCGGATCCGGCAATGAGCAGTTCTTC,CASSLVGGSGNEQFF
18,TRBJ2-6,TRBV7-8,.,.,TGTGCCAGCAGCTTAGGGGTCGGGGGAACATCTGGGGCCAACGTCCTGACTTTC,CASSLGVGGTSGANVLTF
15,TRBJ2-7,TRBV28,.,.,TGTGCCAGCATCCCGGGACAAATACTATCCTACGAGCAGTACTTC,CASIPGQILSYEQYF
12,TRBJ2-7,TRBV9,.,.,TGTGCCAGCAGCGTAGTGGGGGGCGAGCAGTACTTC,CASSVVGGEQYF
17,TRBJ2-3,TRBV28,TRBD2,few,TGTGCCAGCAGTACCCTCCACACTAGCGGGGGGGCTTGGACGCAGTATTTT,CASSTLHTSGGAWTQYF
16,TRBJ2-7,TRBV7-9,TRBD1,.,TGTGCCAGCAGCTTAAGACAGGGGGCGAGCTCCTACGAGCAGTACTTC,CASSLRQGASSYEQYF
14,TRBJ2-4,TRBV13,TRBD2,.,TGTGCCAGCAGCCCCTCAGCGGGGGATAACATTCAGTACTTC,CASSPSAGDNIQYF
13,TRBJ1-3,TRBV28,.,.,TGTGCCAGCAGTTTATACTTTGGAAACACCATATATTTT,CASSLYFGNTIYF
16,TRBJ1-5,TRBV29-1,.,.,TGCAGCGTTTCCTCCAAAGGGGGGGGAGTCAATCAGCCCCAGCATTTT,CSVSSKGGGVNQPQHF
16,TRBJ1-3,TRBV7-2,.,few,TGTGCCAGCAGCTTATCCGGCGGGCAGCGCGGAAACACCATATATTTT,CASSLSGGQRGNTIYF
15,TRBJ1-6,TRBV2,.,.,TGTGCCAGCAAGGGCCTGAGACAGGATAATTCACCCCTCCACTTT,CASKGLRQDNSPLHF
16,TRBJ2-1,TRBV4-1,.,.,TGCGCCAGCAGCCAAGATCTCGCGGCGACCAACAATGAGCAGTTCTTC,CASSQDLAATNNEQFF
13,TRBJ2-7,TRBV6-5,TRBD1,.,TGTGCCAGCAGTACAGGGGTAACCTACGAGCAGTACTTC,CASSTGVTYEQYF
13,TRBJ1-2,TRBV27,.,.,TGTGCCAGCAGTTTCGGGGTAAACTATGGCTACACCTTC,CASSFGVNYGYTF
12,TRBJ2-5,TRBV2,.,once,TGTGCCAGCTCAAACTTACAAGAGACCCAGTACTTC,CASSNLQETQYF
14,TRBJ2-7,TRBV25-1,TRBD1,.,TGTGCCAGCAGTGAATCGGGACAGATGGCCGAGCAGTACTTC,CASSESGQMAEQYF
14,TRBJ2-3,TRBV28,.,few,TGTGCCAGTGCACAGGGTTTATTCACAGATACGCAGTATTTT,CASAQGLFTDTQYF
15,TRBJ2-5,TRBV18,.,.,TGTGCCAGCTCACCATTGCCCTCACCCGGGGGGACCCAGTACTTC,CASSPLPSPGGTQYF
14,TRBJ1-6,TRBV10-1,TRBD1,.,TGCGCCAGCAGTGCTGCGACAGGGAATTCACCCCTCCACTTT,CASSAATGNSPLHF
15,TRBJ1-2,TRBV5-1,TRBD1,.,TGCGCCAGCAGCTTGCCGGGACAGGGGGCGCGGGGCTACACCTTC,CASSLPGQGARGYTF